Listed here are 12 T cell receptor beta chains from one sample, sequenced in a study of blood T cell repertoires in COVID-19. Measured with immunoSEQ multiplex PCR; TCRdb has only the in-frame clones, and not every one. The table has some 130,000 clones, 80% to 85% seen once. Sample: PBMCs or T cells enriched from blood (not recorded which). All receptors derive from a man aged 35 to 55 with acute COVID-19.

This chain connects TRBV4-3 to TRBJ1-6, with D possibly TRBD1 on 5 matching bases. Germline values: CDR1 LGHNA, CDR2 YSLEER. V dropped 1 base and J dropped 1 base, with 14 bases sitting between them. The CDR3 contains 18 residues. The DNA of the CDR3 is TGCGCCAGCAGCCAAGTAGTTAGGGGCTTTTCCTATAATTCACCCCTCCACTTT. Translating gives CASSQVVRGFSYNSPLHF.

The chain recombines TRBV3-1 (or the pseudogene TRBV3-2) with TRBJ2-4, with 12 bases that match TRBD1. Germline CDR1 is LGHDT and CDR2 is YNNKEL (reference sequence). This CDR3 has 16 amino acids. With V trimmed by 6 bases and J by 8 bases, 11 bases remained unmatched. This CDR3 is CASSGGQGAGGDIQYF. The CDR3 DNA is TGTGCCAGCAGTGGGGGACAGGGGGCCGGTGGGGACATTCAGTACTTC.

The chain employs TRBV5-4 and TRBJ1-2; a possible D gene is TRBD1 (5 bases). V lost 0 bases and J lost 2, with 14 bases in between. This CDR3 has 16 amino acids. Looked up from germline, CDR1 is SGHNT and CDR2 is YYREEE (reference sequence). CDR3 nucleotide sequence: TGTGCCAGCAGCTTGGGTTTTACAGGTTTCAACTATGGCTACACCTTC. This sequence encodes CASSLGFTGFNYGYTF.

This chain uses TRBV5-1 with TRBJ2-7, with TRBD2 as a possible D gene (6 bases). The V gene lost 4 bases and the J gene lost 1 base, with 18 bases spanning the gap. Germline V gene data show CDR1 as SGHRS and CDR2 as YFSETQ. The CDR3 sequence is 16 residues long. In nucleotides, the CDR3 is TGCGCCAGCAGCCCGGAGTCTAGCGCCATATCCTACGAGCAGTACTTC. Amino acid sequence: CASSPESSAISYEQYF.

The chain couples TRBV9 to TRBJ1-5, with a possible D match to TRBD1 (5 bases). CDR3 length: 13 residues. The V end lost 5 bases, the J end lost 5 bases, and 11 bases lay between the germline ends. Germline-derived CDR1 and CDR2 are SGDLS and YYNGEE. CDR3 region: CASSAGSHQPQHF. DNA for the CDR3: TGTGCCAGCAGTGCAGGGTCCCATCAGCCCCAGCATTTT.

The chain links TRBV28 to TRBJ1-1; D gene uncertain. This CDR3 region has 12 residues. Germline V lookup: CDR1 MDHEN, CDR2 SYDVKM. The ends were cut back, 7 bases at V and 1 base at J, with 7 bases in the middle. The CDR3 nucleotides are TGTGCCAGCAACATACCGAACACTGAAGCTTTCTTT. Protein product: CASNIPNTEAFF.

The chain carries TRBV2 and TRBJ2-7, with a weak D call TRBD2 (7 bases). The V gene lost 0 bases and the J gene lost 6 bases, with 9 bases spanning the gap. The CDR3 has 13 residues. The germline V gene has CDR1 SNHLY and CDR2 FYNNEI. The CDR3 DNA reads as TGTGCCAGCAGTGAAGCGAGGGGGGGCGAGCAGTACTTC. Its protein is CASSEARGGEQYF.

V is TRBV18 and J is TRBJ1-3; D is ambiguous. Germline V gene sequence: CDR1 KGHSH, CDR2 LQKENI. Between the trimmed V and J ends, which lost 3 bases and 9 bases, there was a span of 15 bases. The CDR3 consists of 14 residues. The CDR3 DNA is TGTGCCAGCTCACCTAAGAAGGGAGAAAGCACCATATATTTT. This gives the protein CASSPKKGESTIYF.

CDR3 region: CAGHRGQTDTQYF. The CDR3 nucleotides read TGTGCCGGCCACAGGGGGCAGACAGATACGCAGTATTTT. The rearrangement joins TRBV2 to TRBJ2-3; 9 bases match TRBD1. The CDR3 consists of 13 residues. With 11 bases clipped from V and 3 bases from J, the junction kept 6 bases outside the gene matches. Germline-derived CDR1 and CDR2 are SNHLY and FYNNEI.

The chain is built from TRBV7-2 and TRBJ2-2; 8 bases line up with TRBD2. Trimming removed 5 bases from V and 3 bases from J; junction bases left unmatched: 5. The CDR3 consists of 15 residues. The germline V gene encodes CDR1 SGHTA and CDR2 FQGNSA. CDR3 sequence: CASSQAGADTGELFF. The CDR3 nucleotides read TGTGCCAGCAGCCAAGCGGGGGCTGACACCGGGGAGCTGTTTTTT.

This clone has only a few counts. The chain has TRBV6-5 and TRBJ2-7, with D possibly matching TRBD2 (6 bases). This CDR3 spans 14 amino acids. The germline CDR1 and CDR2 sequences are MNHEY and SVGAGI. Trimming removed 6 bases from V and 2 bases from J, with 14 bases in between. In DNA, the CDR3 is TGTGCCAGCAGCAAGCCGGGACTGGCCTACGAGCAGTACTTC. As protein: CASSKPGLAYEQYF.

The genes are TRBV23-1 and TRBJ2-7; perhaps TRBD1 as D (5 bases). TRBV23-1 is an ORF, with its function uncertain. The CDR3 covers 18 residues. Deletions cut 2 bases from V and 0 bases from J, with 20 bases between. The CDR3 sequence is CASSQPEKQGISSYEQYF. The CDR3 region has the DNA TGCGCCAGCAGTCAACCCGAAAAGCAGGGAATATCCTCCTACGAGCAGTACTTC.